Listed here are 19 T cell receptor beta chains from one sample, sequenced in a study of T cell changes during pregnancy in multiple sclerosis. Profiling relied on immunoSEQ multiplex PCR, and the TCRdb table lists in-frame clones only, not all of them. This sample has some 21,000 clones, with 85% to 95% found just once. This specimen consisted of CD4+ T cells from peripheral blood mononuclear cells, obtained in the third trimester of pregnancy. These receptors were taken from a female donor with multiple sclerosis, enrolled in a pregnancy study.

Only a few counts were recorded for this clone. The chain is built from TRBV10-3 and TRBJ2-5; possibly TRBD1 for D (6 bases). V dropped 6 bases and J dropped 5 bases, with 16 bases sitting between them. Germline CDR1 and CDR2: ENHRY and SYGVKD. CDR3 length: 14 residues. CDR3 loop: CAISGTPTGETQYF. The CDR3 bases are TGTGCCATCAGCGGGACACCCACGGGGGAGACCCAGTACTTC.

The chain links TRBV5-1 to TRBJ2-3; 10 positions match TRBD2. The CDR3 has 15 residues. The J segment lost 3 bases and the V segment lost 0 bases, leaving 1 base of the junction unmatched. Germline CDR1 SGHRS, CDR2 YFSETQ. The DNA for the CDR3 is TGCGCCAGCAGCTTGGAACTAGCGGGGACAGATACGCAGTATTTT. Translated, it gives CASSLELAGTDTQYF.

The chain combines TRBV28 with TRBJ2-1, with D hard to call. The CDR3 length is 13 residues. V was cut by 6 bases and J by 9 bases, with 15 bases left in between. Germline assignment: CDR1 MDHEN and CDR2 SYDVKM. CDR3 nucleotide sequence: TGTGCCAGCAGCCGAGATGTAATCGGTGAGCAGTTCTTC. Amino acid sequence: CASSRDVIGEQFF.

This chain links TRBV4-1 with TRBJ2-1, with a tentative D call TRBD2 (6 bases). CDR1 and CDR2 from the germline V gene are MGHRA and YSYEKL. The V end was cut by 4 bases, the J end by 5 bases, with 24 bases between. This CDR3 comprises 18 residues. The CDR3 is CASSPRPGLASNNNEQFF. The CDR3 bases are TGCGCCAGCAGCCCACGTCCGGGACTCGCAAGTAATAACAATGAGCAGTTCTTC.

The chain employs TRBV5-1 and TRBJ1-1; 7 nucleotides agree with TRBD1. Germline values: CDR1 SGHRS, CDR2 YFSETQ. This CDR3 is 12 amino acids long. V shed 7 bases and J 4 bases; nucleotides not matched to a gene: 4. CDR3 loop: CASGWTGTEAFF. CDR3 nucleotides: TGCGCCAGCGGTTGGACAGGCACTGAAGCTTTCTTT.

The chain's CDR3 is CASSLRGAAFRGYTF. Here the CDR3 DNA reads TGTGCCAGCAGTTTGCGGGGGGCTGCCTTTCGGGGCTACACCTTC. This rearrangement joins TRBV28 to TRBJ1-2; D possibly corresponds to TRBD1 (6 bases). The germline gives CDR1 MDHEN, CDR2 SYDVKM. The CDR3 has 15 residues. The germline V and J ends were trimmed by 3 bases and 8 bases, with 19 bases remaining between them.

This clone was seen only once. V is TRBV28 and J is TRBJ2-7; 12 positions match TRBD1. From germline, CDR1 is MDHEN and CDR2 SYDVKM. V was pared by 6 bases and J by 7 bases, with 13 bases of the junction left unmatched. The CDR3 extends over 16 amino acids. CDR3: CASRPSVGQGAGEQYF. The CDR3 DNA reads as TGTGCCAGCAGACCTTCGGTGGGACAGGGGGCCGGGGAGCAGTACTTC.

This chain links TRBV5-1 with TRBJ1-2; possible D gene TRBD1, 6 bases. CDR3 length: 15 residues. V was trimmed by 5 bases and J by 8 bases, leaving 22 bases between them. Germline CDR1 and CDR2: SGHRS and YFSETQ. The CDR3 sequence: CASRATPGSQGGYTF. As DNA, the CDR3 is TGCGCCAGCAGGGCCACACCGGGCTCCCAGGGGGGCTACACCTTC.

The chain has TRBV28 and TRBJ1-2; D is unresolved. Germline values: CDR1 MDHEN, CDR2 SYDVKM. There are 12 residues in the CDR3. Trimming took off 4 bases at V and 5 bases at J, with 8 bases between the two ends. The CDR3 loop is CASSWALYGYTF. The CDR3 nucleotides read TGTGCCAGCAGTTGGGCCTTATATGGCTACACCTTC.

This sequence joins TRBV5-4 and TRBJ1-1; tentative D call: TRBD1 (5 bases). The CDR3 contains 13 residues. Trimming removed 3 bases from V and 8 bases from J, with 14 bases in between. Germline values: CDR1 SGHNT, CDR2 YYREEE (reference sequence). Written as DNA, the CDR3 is TGTGCCAGCAGCTGGCCCAGTCGACAGGAAGCTTTCTTT. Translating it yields CASSWPSRQEAFF.

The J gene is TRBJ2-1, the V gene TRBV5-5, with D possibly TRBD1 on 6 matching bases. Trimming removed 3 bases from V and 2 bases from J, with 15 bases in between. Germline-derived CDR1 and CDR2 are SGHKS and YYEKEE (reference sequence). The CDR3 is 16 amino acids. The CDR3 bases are TGTGCCAGCAGCTGGACCGGGACATATCCCTACAATGAGCAGTTCTTC. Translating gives CASSWTGTYPYNEQFF.

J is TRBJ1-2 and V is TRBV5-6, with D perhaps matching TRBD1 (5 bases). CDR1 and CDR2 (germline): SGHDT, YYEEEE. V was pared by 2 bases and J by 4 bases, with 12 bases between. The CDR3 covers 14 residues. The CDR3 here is CASSLEGGAYGYTF. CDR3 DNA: TGTGCCAGCAGCTTAGAAGGTGGGGCCTATGGCTACACCTTC.

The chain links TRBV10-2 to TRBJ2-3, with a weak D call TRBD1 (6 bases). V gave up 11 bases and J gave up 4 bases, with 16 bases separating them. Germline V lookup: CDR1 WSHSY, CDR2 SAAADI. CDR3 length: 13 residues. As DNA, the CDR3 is TGCGCCTCCCAAAGGGGGTGGGCAGATACGCAGTATTTT. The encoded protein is CASQRGWADTQYF.

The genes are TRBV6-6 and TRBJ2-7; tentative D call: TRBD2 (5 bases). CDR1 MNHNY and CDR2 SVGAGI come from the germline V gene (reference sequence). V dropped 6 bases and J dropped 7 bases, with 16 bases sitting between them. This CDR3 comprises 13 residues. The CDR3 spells CASRAATRGEQYF. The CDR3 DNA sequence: TGTGCCAGCAGGGCAGCCACCCGAGGGGAGCAGTACTTC.

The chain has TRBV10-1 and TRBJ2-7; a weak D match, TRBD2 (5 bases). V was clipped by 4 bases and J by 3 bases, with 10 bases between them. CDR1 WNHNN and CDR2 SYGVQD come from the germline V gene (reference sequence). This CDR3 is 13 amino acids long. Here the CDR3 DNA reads TGCGCCAGCAGTGCGACACTAGGCTACGAGCAGTACTTC. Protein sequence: CASSATLGYEQYF.

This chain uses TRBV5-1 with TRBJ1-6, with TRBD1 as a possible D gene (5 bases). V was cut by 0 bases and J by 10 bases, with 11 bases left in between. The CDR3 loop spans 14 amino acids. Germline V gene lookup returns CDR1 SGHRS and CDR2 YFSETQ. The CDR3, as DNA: TGCGCCAGCAGCTTGGGGGGGGTGCGATCACCCCTCCACTTT. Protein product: CASSLGGVRSPLHF.

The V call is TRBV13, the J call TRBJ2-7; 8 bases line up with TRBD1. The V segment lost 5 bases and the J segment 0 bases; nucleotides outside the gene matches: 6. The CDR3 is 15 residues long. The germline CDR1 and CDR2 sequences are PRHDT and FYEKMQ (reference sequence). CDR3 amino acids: CASSPPGQVSYEQYF. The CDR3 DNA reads TGTGCCAGCAGCCCTCCGGGACAGGTCTCCTACGAGCAGTACTTC.

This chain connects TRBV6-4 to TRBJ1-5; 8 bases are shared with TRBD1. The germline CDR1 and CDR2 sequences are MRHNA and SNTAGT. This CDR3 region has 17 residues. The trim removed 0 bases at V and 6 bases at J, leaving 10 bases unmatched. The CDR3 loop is CASSDSTRQGSFQPQHF. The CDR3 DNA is TGTGCCAGCAGTGACTCAACGAGACAGGGGTCTTTTCAGCCCCAGCATTTT.

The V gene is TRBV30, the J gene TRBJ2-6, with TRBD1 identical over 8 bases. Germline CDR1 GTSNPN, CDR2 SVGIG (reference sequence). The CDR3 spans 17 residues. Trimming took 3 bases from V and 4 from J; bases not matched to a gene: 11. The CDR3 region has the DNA TGTGCCTGGAGGAGGGACAGGACTAAGGAGGGGGCCAACGTCCTGACTTTC. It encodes CAWRRDRTKEGANVLTF. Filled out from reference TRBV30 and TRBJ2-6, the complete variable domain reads SQTIHQWPATLVQPVGSPLSLECTVEGTSNPNLYWYRQAAGRGLQLLFYSVGIGQISSEVPQNLSASRPQDRQFILSSKKLLLSDSGFYLCAWRRDRTKEGANVLTFGAGSRLTVL.